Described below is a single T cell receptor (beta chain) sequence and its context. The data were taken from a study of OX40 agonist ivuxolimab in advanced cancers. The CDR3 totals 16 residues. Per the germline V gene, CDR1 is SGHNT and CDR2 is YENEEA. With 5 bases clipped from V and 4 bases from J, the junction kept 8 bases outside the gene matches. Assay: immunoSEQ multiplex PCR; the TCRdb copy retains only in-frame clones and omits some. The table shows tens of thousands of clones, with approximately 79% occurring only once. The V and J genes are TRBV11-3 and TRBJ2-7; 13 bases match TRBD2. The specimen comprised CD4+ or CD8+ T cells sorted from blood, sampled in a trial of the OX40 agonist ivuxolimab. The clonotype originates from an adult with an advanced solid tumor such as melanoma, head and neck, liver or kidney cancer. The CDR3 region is CASSVNGLAGVYEQYF. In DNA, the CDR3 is TGTGCCAGCAGCGTGAATGGACTAGCGGGAGTTTACGAGCAGTACTTC.